This note documents a single T cell receptor beta chain sequence. TCRdb redid the calling of the RT-PCR reads with MiXCR, one entry per CDR3 protein. The sample contains approximately 250,000 distinct CDR3 sequences, roughly an eighth of which appear only once. The sample comes from a study of patients and donors after allogeneic stem cell transplantation. The germline gives CDR1 ENHRY, CDR2 SYGVKD. There are 13 residues in the CDR3. V gave up 11 bases and J gave up 2 bases; unmatched junction bases: 8. The receptor was derived from a human donor who was either an allogeneic HSCT recipient or a stem cell or donor lymphocyte infusion donor (not recorded which). It is not recorded whose cells these are; they may come from a transplant donor. The sequencing sample was made of blood, either unsorted or a sorted T cell fraction (not recorded which). The chain uses TRBV10-3 and TRBJ2-5, with TRBD1 matching 7 bases. The CDR3 DNA is TGTGCCGCCCATGGGACAGCACAAGAGACCCAGTACTTC. Translated: CAAHGTAQETQYF.